This entry lists 2 T cell receptor beta chains sequenced from one sample in a study of regulatory T cells in long-lasting Graves disease. This sample's time point: newly diagnosed GD, antithyroid drugs for less than 3 months. PBMC-derived RNA was used for the TCR library. Construction of the TCR beta libraries employed iRepertoire HTBI primers in conjunction with Arm-PCR of CDR3 regions. TCRdb redid the calling of the multiplex PCR reads with MiXCR, one entry per CDR3 protein. The table lists roughly 260,000 distinct CDR3 sequences, 18% of them singletons. The sample also formed part of further work on T cells in Graves' hyperthyroidism and ophthalmopathy.

Sequenced material: peripheral blood mononuclear cells (PBMCs), taken at new diagnosis, from a patient treated with antithyroid drugs. Receptors were obtained from a woman aged 25-40 years with Graves disease.

This clonotype was detected ten times or more. The chain couples TRBV19 to TRBJ1-4; 8 bases fit TRBD1. Trimming cost V 4 bases and J 6 bases; bases outside gene matches: 7. Germline V CDR1 and CDR2: LNHDA, SQIVND (reference sequence). CDR3 length: 15 amino acids. The CDR3 region has the DNA TGTGCCAGTAGTACCCGACAGGGGAAGGATGAAAAACTGTTTTTT. Translating it yields CASSTRQGKDEKLFF.

This clonotype showed up many times. The chain links TRBV27 to TRBJ2-6; D unresolved. V lost 1 base to trimming and J lost 0 bases, with 16 bases between them. This CDR3 has 19 residues. The germline V gene has CDR1 MNHEY and CDR2 SMNVEV (reference sequence). CDR3 nucleotides: TGTGCCAGCAGTTTATTAGGTGCCCCTAGTTTCTCTGGGGCCAACGTCCTGACTTTC. It is translated as CASSLLGAPSFSGANVLTF.